The T cell receptor (beta chain) described here comes from a study of blood T cell repertoires in COVID-19. Study overall: Sites across the United States, Italy and Spain contributed samples from acute and convalescent COVID-19. PBMCs, B-cell-depleted T cells, or T cells were the source of the cDNA or gDNA that made up the material.

Per the original methods: Estimates of nucleated cell counts were drawn from the amplification of reference gene primers. The protocol was immunoSEQ multiplex PCR, while the TCRdb copy is restricted to in-frame clones and leaves out a portion. That table furnishes V, J and clone size, whereas the DNA furnished D and trimming. Among about 70,000 clones, around 87% were seen once, and the ten largest hold around 12%. The CDR3 runs 14 residues. CDR1 is KGHSH and CDR2 is LQKENI in the germline V gene. V was clipped by 0 bases and J by 4 bases; unmatched bases: 2. The sequenced sample was peripheral blood. This chain connects TRBV18 to TRBJ1-2, with TRBD1 identical over 7 bases. The sequence was collected from a human donor in a cohort sampled during active COVID-19. The CDR3 region is CASSPPTGSYGYTF. The CDR3 DNA sequence: TGTGCCAGCTCACCACCGACAGGGTCCTATGGCTACACCTTC.